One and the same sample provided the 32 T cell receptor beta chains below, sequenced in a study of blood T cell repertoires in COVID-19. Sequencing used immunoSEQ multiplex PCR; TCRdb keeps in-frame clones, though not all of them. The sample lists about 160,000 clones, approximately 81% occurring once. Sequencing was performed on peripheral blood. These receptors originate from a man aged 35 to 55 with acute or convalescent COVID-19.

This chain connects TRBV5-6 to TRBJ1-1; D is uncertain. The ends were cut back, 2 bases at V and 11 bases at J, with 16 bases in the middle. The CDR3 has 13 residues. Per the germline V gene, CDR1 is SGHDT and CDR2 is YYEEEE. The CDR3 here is CASSLPEGRTAFF. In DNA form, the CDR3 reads TGTGCCAGCAGCTTACCCGAGGGTAGGACGGCTTTCTTT.

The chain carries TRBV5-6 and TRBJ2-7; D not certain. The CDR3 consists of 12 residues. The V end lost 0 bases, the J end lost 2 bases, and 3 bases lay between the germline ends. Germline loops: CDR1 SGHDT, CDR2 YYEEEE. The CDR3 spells CASSLAAYEQYF. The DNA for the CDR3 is TGTGCCAGCAGCTTGGCGGCCTACGAGCAGTACTTC.

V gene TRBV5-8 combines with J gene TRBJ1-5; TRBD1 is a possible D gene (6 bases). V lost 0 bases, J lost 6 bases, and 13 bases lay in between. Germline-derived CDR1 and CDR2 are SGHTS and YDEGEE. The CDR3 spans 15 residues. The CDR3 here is CASSLEYRAGQPQHF. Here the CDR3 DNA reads TGTGCCAGCAGCTTGGAATACAGGGCGGGTCAGCCCCAGCATTTT.

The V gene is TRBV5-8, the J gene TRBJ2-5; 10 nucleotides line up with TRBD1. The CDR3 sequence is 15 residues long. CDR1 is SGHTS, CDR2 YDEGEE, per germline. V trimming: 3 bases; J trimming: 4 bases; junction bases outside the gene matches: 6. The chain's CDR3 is CASSSGTGVGETQYF. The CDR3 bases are TGTGCCAGCAGCTCCGGGACAGGGGTAGGAGAGACCCAGTACTTC.

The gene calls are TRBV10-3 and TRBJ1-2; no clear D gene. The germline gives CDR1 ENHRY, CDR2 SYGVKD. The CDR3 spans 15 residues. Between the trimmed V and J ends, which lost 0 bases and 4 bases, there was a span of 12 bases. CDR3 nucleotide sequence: TGTGCCATCAGTGAGTCCAATTGGCATATCTATGGCTACACCTTC. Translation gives CAISESNWHIYGYTF.

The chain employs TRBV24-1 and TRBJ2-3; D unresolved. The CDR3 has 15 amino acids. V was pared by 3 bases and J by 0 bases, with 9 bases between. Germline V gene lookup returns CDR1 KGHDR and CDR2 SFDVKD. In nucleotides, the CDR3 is TGTGCCACCAGTGATGGAGTTACTAGCACAGATACGCAGTATTTT. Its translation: CATSDGVTSTDTQYF.

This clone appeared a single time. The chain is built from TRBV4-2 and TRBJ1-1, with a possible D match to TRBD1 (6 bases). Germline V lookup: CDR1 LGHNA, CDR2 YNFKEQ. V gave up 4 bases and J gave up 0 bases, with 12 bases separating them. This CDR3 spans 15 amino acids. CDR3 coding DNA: TGTGCCAGCAGCCCCACAGGGACCATGAACACTGAAGCTTTCTTT. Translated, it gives CASSPTGTMNTEAFF.

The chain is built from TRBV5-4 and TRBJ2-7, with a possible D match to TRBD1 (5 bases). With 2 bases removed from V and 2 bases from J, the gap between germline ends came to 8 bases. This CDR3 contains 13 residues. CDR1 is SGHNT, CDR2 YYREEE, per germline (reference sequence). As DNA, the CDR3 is TGTGCCAGCAGCTTAGCGACAGCCTACGAGCAGTACTTC. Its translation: CASSLATAYEQYF.

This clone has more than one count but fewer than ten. CDR3 residues: CAISDIAGAGNEKLFF. CDR3 DNA sequence: TGTGCCATCAGTGATATAGCAGGGGCTGGTAATGAAAAACTGTTTTTT. The chain links TRBV10-3 to TRBJ1-4; D possibly corresponds to TRBD1 (6 bases). Germline CDR1 and CDR2: ENHRY and SYGVKD. The V gene lost 3 bases and the J gene lost 4 bases, with 15 bases spanning the gap. The CDR3 length is 16 residues.

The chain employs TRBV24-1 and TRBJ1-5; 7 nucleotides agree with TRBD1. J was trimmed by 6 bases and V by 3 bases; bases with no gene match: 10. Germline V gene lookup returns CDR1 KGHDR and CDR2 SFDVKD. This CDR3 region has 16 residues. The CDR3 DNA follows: TGTGCCACCAGTGATCCCCGAGAGGGGGCAGGTCAGCCCCAGCATTTT. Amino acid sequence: CATSDPREGAGQPQHF.

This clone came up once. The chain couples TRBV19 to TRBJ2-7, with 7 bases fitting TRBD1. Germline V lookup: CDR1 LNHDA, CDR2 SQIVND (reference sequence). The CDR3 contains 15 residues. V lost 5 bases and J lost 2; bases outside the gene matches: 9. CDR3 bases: TGTGCCAGTAGTGGTCCTCGGGACAGAGCCTACGAGCAGTACTTC. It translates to CASSGPRDRAYEQYF.

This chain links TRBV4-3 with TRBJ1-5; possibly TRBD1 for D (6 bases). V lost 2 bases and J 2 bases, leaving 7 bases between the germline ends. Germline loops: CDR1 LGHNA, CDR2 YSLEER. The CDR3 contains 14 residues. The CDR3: CASSQYRGNQPQHF. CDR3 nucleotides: TGCGCCAGCAGCCAATACAGGGGCAATCAGCCCCAGCATTTT.

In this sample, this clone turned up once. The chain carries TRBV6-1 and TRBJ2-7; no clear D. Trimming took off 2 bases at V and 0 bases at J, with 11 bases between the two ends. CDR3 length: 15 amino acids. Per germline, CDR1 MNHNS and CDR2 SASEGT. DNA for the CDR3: TGTGCCAGCAGTGAATCAACAACCAGCTCCTACGAGCAGTACTTC. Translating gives CASSESTTSSYEQYF.

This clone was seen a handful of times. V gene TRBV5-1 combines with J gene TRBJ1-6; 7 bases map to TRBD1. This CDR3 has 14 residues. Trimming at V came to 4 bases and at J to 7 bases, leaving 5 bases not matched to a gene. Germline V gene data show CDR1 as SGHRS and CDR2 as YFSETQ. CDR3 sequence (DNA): TGCGCCAGCAGCCCTATGACAGGGAATTCACCCCTCCACTTT. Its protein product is CASSPMTGNSPLHF. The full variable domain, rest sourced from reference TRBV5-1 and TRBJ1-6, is KAGVTQTPRYLIKTRGQQVTLSCSPISGHRSVSWYQQTPGQGLQFLFEYFSETQRNKGNFPGRFSGRQFSNSRSEMNVSTLELGDSALYLCASSPMTGNSPLHFGNGTRLTVT.

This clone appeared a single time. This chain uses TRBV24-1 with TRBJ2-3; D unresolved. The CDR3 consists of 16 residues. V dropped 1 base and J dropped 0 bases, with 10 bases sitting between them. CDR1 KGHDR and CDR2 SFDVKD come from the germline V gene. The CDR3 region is CATSDFSGTSTDTQYF. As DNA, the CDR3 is TGTGCCACCAGTGATTTCTCAGGAACTAGCACAGATACGCAGTATTTT.

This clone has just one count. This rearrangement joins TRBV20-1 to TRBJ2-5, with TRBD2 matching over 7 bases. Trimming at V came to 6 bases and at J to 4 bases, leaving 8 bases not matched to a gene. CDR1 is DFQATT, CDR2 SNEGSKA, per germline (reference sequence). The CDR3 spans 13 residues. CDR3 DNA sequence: TGCAGTGCGAGTGGGGACTACAGAGAGACCCAGTACTTC. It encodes CSASGDYRETQYF.

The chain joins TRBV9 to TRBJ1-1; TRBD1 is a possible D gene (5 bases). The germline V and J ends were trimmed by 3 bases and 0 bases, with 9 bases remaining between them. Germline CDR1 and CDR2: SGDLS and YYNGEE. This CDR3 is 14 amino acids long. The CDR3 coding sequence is TGTGCCAGCAGCGAGACAGCGATGAACACTGAAGCTTTCTTT. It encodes CASSETAMNTEAFF.

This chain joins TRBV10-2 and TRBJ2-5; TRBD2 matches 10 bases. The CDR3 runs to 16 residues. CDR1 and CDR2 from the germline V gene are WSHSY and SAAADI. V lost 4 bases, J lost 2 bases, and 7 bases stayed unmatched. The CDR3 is CASSVLLAGAQETQYF. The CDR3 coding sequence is TGCGCCAGCAGTGTTCTCCTAGCGGGGGCACAAGAGACCCAGTACTTC.

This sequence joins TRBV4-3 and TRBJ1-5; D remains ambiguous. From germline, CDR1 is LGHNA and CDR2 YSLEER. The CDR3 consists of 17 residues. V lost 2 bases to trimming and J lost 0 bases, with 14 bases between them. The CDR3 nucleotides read TGCGCCAGCAGCCAAAGAACCGACACCCATAGCAATCAGCCCCAGCATTTT. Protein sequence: CASSQRTDTHSNQPQHF.

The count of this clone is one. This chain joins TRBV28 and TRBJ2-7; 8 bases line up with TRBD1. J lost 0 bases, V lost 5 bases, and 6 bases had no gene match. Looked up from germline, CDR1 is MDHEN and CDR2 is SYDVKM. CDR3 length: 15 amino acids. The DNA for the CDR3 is TGTGCCAGCAGTGGGACCGGGACAGGCTCCTACGAGCAGTACTTC. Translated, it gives CASSGTGTGSYEQYF.

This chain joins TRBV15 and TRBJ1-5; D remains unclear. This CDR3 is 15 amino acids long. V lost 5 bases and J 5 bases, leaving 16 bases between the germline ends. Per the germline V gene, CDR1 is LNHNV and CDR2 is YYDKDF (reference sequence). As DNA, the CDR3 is TGTGCCACCAGCGCGACGGCCGGGAGTGATCAGCCCCAGCATTTT. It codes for CATSATAGSDQPQHF.

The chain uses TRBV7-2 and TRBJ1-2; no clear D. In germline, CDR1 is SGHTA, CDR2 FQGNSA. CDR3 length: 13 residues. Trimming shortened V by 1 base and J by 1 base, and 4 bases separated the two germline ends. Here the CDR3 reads CASSLEYNYGYTF. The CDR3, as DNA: TGTGCCAGCAGCTTAGAATATAACTATGGCTACACCTTC.

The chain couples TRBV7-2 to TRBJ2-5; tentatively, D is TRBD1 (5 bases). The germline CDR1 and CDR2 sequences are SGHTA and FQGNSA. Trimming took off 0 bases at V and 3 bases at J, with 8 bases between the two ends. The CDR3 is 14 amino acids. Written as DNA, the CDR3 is TGTGCCAGCAGCTTAGCGCTGACAGAAGAGACCCAGTACTTC. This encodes CASSLALTEETQYF.

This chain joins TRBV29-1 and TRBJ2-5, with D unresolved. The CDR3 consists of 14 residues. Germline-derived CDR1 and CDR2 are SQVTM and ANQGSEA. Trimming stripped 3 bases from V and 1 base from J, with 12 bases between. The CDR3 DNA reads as TGCAGCGTTGAGCTTGGGCAGGCCCAAGAGACCCAGTACTTC. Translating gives CSVELGQAQETQYF.

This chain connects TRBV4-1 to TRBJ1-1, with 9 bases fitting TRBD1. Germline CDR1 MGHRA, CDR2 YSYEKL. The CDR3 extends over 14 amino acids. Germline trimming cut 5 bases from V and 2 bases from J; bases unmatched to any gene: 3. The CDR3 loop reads CASSWTGENTEAFF. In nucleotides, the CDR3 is TGCGCCAGCAGCTGGACAGGGGAAAACACTGAAGCTTTCTTT.

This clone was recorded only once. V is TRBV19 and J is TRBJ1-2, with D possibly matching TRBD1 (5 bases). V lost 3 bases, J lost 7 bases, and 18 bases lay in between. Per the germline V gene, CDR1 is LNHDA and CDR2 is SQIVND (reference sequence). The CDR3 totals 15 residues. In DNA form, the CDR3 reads TGTGCCAGTAGTATTGTTGAGGTCGGAGGGGCTGGCTACACCTTC. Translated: CASSIVEVGGAGYTF.

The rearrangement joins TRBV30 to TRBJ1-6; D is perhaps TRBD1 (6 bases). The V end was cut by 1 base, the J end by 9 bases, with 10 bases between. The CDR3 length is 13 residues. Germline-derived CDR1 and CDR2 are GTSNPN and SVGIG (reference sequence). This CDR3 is CAWSGWGLSPLHF. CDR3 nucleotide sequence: TGTGCCTGGAGTGGTTGGGGGCTTTCACCCCTCCACTTT.

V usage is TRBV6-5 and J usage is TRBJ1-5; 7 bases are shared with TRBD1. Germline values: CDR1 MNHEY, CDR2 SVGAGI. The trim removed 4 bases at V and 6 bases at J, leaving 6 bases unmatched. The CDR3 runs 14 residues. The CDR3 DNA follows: TGTGCCAGCAGTTTTCGGGACAGCGGTCAGCCCCAGCATTTT. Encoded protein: CASSFRDSGQPQHF.

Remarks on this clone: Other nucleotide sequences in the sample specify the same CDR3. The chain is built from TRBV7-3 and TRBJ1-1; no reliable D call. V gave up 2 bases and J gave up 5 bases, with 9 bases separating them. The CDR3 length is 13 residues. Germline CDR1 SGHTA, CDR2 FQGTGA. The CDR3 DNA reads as TGTGCCAGCAGCTTATCCGGAGGGACTGAAGCTTTCTTT. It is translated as CASSLSGGTEAFF.

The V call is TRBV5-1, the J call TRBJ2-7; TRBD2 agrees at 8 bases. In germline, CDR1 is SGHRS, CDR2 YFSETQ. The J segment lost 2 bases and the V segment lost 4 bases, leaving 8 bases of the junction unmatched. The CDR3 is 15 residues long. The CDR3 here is CASSPISGDPYEQYF. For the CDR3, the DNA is TGCGCCAGCAGCCCAATTAGCGGGGACCCCTACGAGCAGTACTTC.

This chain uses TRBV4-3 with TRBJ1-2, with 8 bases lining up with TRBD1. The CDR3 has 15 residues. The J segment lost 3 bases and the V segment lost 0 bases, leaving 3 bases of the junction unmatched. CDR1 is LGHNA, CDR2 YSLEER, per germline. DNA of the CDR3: TGCGCCAGCAGCCAAGACTCGGACAGGGACTATGGCTACACCTTC. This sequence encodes CASSQDSDRDYGYTF.

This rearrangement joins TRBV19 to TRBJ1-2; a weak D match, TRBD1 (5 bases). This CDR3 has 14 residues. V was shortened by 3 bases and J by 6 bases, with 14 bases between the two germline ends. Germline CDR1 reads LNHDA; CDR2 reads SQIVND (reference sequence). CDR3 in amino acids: CASSMPHRQDGYTF. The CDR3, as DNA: TGTGCCAGTAGTATGCCTCACAGGCAGGATGGCTACACCTTC. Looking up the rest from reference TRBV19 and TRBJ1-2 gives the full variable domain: DGGITQSPKYLFRKEGQNVTLSCEQNLNHDAMYWYRQDPGQGLRLIYYSQIVNDFQKGDIAEGYSVSREKKESFPLTVTSAQKNPTAFYLCASSMPHRQDGYTFGSGTRLTVV.